Each of the 21 T cell receptor beta chains below was sequenced from the same sample in a study of cytomegalovirus exposure and HLA in healthy donors. 60 Vbeta and 13 Jbeta primers were used in PCR. The protocol was immunoSEQ multiplex PCR, while the TCRdb copy is restricted to in-frame clones and leaves out a portion. The profile covers some 100,000 clones, with roughly 88% appearing a single time and 1.2% taken by the ten largest. Input material: PBMCs. Every receptor here comes from a woman between 18 and 30 years old in good health and CMV-seronegative.

V usage is TRBV11-2 and J usage is TRBJ2-7, with 9 positions matching TRBD1. V gave up 5 bases and J gave up 3 bases; unmatched junction bases: 8. Germline CDR1 is SGHAT and CDR2 is FQNNGV. The CDR3 loop spans 15 amino acids. As DNA, the CDR3 is TGTGCCAGCAGCCCGGGACAGGGAATTTTCTACGAGCAGTACTTC. Translating it yields CASSPGQGIFYEQYF.

The chain employs TRBV4-3 and TRBJ2-7; the D gene is possibly TRBD2 (5 bases). The CDR3 has 15 residues. Per germline, CDR1 LGHNA and CDR2 YSLEER. The V end was cut by 0 bases, the J end by 2 bases, with 11 bases between. The CDR3: CASSQDLGGPYEQYF. The CDR3 DNA is TGCGCCAGCAGCCAAGATCTCGGCGGGCCCTACGAGCAGTACTTC.

The genes are TRBV5-4 and TRBJ2-5; 14 bases are shared with TRBD2. This CDR3 region has 16 residues. Trimming at V came to 4 bases and at J to 4 bases, leaving 6 bases not matched to a gene. The germline V gene encodes CDR1 SGHNT and CDR2 YYREEE (reference sequence). The CDR3 reads CASSLGLAGARETQYF. The CDR3 DNA reads as TGTGCCAGCAGCCTGGGACTAGCGGGGGCGAGAGAGACCCAGTACTTC.

V is TRBV28 and J is TRBJ2-2, with D unresolved. Germline loops: CDR1 MDHEN, CDR2 SYDVKM. The CDR3 consists of 13 residues. V was shortened by 6 bases and J by 6 bases, with 11 bases between the two germline ends. In DNA form, the CDR3 reads TGTGCCAGCAGCAATGGAGTTGCCGGGGAGCTGTTTTTT. This encodes CASSNGVAGELFF.

V and J are TRBV7-8 and TRBJ2-5; TRBD2 aligns across 11 bases. The CDR3 covers 16 residues. V lost 1 base and J lost 2; bases outside the gene matches: 3. CDR1 is SGHVS, CDR2 FQNEAQ, per germline. The CDR3 loop reads CASSLELAGDQETQYF. CDR3 nucleotide sequence: TGTGCCAGCAGCTTAGAACTAGCGGGGGATCAAGAGACCCAGTACTTC.

The CDR3 DNA sequence: TGCGCCAGCAGCCAAGTGATCCAGGGAATGAGAAAACTGTTTTTT. Protein: CASSQVIQGMRKLFF. This chain uses TRBV4-3 with TRBJ1-4, with D possibly matching TRBD1 (5 bases). The CDR3 runs 15 residues. Trimming removed 1 base from V and 10 bases from J, with 16 bases in between. Germline-derived CDR1 and CDR2 are LGHNA and YSLEER.

The CDR3 sequence is CSVGDRADYNEQFF. Here the CDR3 DNA reads TGCAGCGTTGGGGACAGGGCCGATTACAATGAGCAGTTCTTC. V gene TRBV29-1 combines with J gene TRBJ2-1; TRBD1 agrees at 9 bases. This CDR3 region has 14 residues. Germline loops: CDR1 SQVTM, CDR2 ANQGSEA. After removal of 4 bases from V and 4 bases from J, the junction contained 5 bases not matched to a gene.

This clone was detected only once. The chain uses TRBV30 and TRBJ2-7; 9 nucleotides agree with TRBD1. The CDR3 length is 15 residues. Trimming took 3 bases from V and 4 from J; bases not matched to a gene: 10. CDR1 and CDR2 from the germline V gene are GTSNPN and SVGIG (reference sequence). In DNA, the CDR3 is TGTGCCTGGAGGACGACAGGGGGGAAAACGTACGAGCAGTACTTC. It codes for CAWRTTGGKTYEQYF.

This CDR3 reads CASSRRGASPGGETQYF. CDR3 DNA sequence: TGTGCCAGCAGCCGGAGAGGGGCGTCTCCGGGGGGAGAGACCCAGTACTTC. The rearrangement links TRBV7-2 to TRBJ2-5; 7 bases align to TRBD2. The trim removed 5 bases at V and 4 bases at J, leaving 16 bases unmatched. CDR1 and CDR2 from the germline V gene are SGHTA and FQGNSA. The CDR3 runs to 17 residues.

This rearrangement joins TRBV4-3 to TRBJ2-3, with 10 positions matching TRBD2. Unmatched junction bases numbered 7, after V lost 0 bases and J lost 1 base. The CDR3 spans 18 residues. CDR1 is LGHNA, CDR2 YSLEER, per germline. CDR3 sequence: CASSQDRVAGGGTDTQYF. In nucleotides, the CDR3 is TGCGCCAGCAGCCAAGATCGGGTAGCGGGGGGCGGCACAGATACGCAGTATTTT.

V is TRBV27 and J is TRBJ2-3; the match to TRBD2 covers 11 bases. V was clipped by 8 bases and J by 4 bases; unmatched bases: 11. This CDR3 spans 16 amino acids. CDR1 and CDR2 (germline): MNHEY, SMNVEV (reference sequence). DNA of the CDR3: TGTGCCAGCGGATCGGGCGGACTAGCGGGCCCAGATACGCAGTATTTT. Translating gives CASGSGGLAGPDTQYF.

The chain combines TRBV11-2 with TRBJ2-7; D may be TRBD2 (5 bases). The germline V gene has CDR1 SGHAT and CDR2 FQNNGV. With 5 bases removed from V and 4 bases from J, the gap between germline ends came to 12 bases. This CDR3 contains 13 residues. The CDR3 spells CASSPGLVYEQYF. CDR3 in DNA: TGTGCCAGCAGCCCTGGACTCGTATACGAGCAGTACTTC.

CDR3 sequence (DNA): TGTGCCAGCAGCTTGCGAAGAGGGGGCTTTTACGAGCAGTACTTC. Translated, it gives CASSLRRGGFYEQYF. The chain carries TRBV5-4 and TRBJ2-7; the match to TRBD1 covers 7 bases. Germline V gene sequence: CDR1 SGHNT, CDR2 YYREEE (reference sequence). Trimming took 1 base from V and 4 from J; bases not matched to a gene: 8. The CDR3 consists of 15 residues. The full variable domain, with the rest looked up from reference TRBV5-4 and TRBJ2-7, is ETGVTQSPTHLIKTRGQQVTLRCSSQSGHNTVSWYQQALGQGPQFIFQYYREEENGRGNFPPRFSGLQFPNYSSELNVNALELDDSALYLCASSLRRGGFYEQYFGPGTRLTVT.

This rearrangement joins TRBV7-9 to TRBJ2-7; 9 nucleotides align to TRBD1. The CDR3 totals 16 residues. Germline-derived CDR1 and CDR2 are SEHNR and FQNEAQ (reference sequence). The J segment lost 6 bases and the V segment lost 5 bases, leaving 14 bases of the junction unmatched. The CDR3 spells CASSRSPGQGRLEQYF. The CDR3 DNA is TGTGCCAGCAGCAGATCACCGGGACAGGGTCGACTCGAGCAGTACTTC.

This chain uses TRBV20-1 with TRBJ1-2; 8 bases line up with TRBD1. This CDR3 has 11 amino acids. Germline V CDR1 and CDR2: DFQATT, SNEGSKA (reference sequence). Germline trimming cut 6 bases from V and 7 bases from J; bases unmatched to any gene: 4. The CDR3 DNA is TGCAGTGCCAGGGGGCGCCCTGGCTACACCTTC. Translated: CSARGRPGYTF.

V usage is TRBV14 and J usage is TRBJ2-5, with 11 bases matching TRBD2. The end of the DNA fits TRBJ2-7 better, so the J call may be wrong. The CDR3 extends over 15 amino acids. Germline V gene sequence: CDR1 SGHDN, CDR2 FVKESK. CDR3 nucleotide sequence: TGTGCCAGCAGCCAAGTCCCAGGGACTAGCGGCGAGCAGTACTTC. This sequence encodes CASSQVPGTSGEQYF.

This clone was found a few times. The J gene is TRBJ1-1, the V gene TRBV12-2; TRBD1 is taken as the D call from the table, unchecked against the DNA. TRBV12-2 is classified as a pseudogene. The CDR3 is made up of 16 amino acids. For the CDR3, the DNA is TGTGCAAGTCGCTTAGTAAAGGGACAGGAACACACTGAAGCTTTCTTT. Encoded protein: CASRLVKGQEHTEAFF.

This clone was picked up a small number of times. The chain employs TRBV4-2 and TRBJ2-1; 8 bases line up with TRBD2. V was pared by 0 bases and J by 8 bases, with 15 bases of the junction left unmatched. Germline values: CDR1 LGHNA, CDR2 YNFKEQ. This CDR3 has 18 residues. CDR3 region: CASSQESLAGSPGHEQFF. In nucleotides, the CDR3 is TGTGCCAGCAGCCAAGAAAGCTTAGCGGGATCCCCGGGACATGAGCAGTTCTTC.

This chain uses TRBV7-9 with TRBJ2-2; D possibly corresponds to TRBD2 (5 bases). V was shortened by 8 bases and J by 7 bases, with 14 bases between the two germline ends. The CDR3 has 13 amino acids. Germline CDR1 reads SEHNR; CDR2 reads FQNEAQ (reference sequence). CDR3 DNA sequence: TGTGCCAGCTTGACGAGCGGTAGCGGGGAGCTGTTTTTT. It yields the protein CASLTSGSGELFF. The whole variable domain, remainder taken from reference TRBV7-9 and TRBJ2-2, is DTGVSQNPRHKITKRGQNVTFRCDPISEHNRLYWYRQTLGQGPEFLTYFQNEAQLEKSRLLSDRFSAERPKGSFSTLEIQRTEQGDSAMYLCASLTSGSGELFFGEGSRLTVL.

The V and J genes are TRBV5-4 and TRBJ2-7; TRBD2 agrees at 9 bases. Germline V gene data show CDR1 as SGHNT and CDR2 as YYREEE (reference sequence). V gave up 0 bases and J gave up 2 bases; unmatched junction bases: 6. This CDR3 has 16 amino acids. The DNA of the CDR3 is TGTGCCAGCAGCTTGGCCCGGGCGGGAGGGGCCTACGAGCAGTACTTC. Residues: CASSLARAGGAYEQYF.

The chain couples TRBV19 to TRBJ2-1; 7 bases line up with TRBD2. This CDR3 comprises 14 residues. Trimming removed 6 bases from V and 8 bases from J; junction bases left unmatched: 10. CDR1 LNHDA and CDR2 SQIVND come from the germline V gene (reference sequence). The CDR3 sequence is CASRAGVMTDEQFF. CDR3 nucleotide sequence: TGTGCCAGTAGGGCGGGAGTTATGACCGATGAGCAGTTCTTC.